This TCR beta chain was sequenced for a study of sequential checkpoint blockade in melanoma. In germline, CDR1 is SGHDT, CDR2 YYEEEE. There are 13 residues in the CDR3. Trimming left V 7 bases short and J 4 bases short, with 14 bases between. Treatment noted: randomized to nivolumab then ipilimumab (arm A) or the reverse (arm B). Patients had received no earlier DNA-damaging chemotherapy. The table came from immunoSEQ multiplex PCR; TCRdb's copy has only in-frame clones and leaves some out. The data contain about 27,000 clones, 75% to 80% of them singletons. Source: CD8+ T cells sorted from blood (inferred from file names), taken from a patient given nivolumab and ipilimumab in sequence. This chain links TRBV5-6 with TRBJ1-2, with D unclear. The source of this sequence is a human donor with melanoma. The CDR3, as DNA: TGTGCCAGCCTAGGCATCGGATCCTATGGCTACACCTTC. Amino acids: CASLGIGSYGYTF.